Below are 14 T cell receptor beta chains sequenced from a single sample in a study of Ad26.COV2.S vaccination and SARS-CoV-2 variants. The treatment: over 15 received Ad26.COV2.S at low or high dose, single or two shots; 5 received placebo; per-sample allocation not given. Collection of the samples took place on day 63 after the first injection of vaccine or placebo. Sequencing used immunoSEQ multiplex PCR; TCRdb keeps in-frame clones, though not all of them. The table includes hundreds of thousands of clones, roughly 80% detected once. The starting material was peripheral blood, obtained in a trial of Ad26.COV2.S vaccine versus placebo. Receptor source: a person aged 18-65 years who received the Ad26.COV2.S COVID-19 vaccine or a placebo.

The chain carries TRBV19 and TRBJ1-1, with unresolved D. Germline V gene data show CDR1 as LNHDA and CDR2 as SQIVND (reference sequence). The length of the CDR3 is 11 residues. V lost 5 bases to trimming and J lost 7 bases, with 8 bases between them. CDR3 nucleotide sequence: TGTGCCAGTAGTTTGGGTGTTGAAGCTTTCTTT. Protein product: CASSLGVEAFF.

This chain joins TRBV4-2 and TRBJ1-2; no definite D call. The length of the CDR3 is 15 residues. The V end was cut by 1 base, the J end by 0 bases, with 9 bases between. Germline assignment: CDR1 LGHNA and CDR2 YNFKEQ. CDR3 residues: CASSQGLLTNYGYTF. CDR3 DNA: TGTGCCAGCAGCCAAGGTTTGCTGACTAACTATGGCTACACCTTC.

V is TRBV7-9 and J is TRBJ1-2, with TRBD1 as a possible D gene (6 bases). CDR1 SEHNR and CDR2 FQNEAQ come from the germline V gene (reference sequence). The ends were cut back, 3 bases at V and 0 bases at J, with 11 bases in the middle. The CDR3 has 15 amino acids. Here the CDR3 DNA reads TGTGCCAGCAGCTTTCCACAGGGCTCTAACTATGGCTACACCTTC. It specifies CASSFPQGSNYGYTF.

The V gene is TRBV15, the J gene TRBJ2-2, with a tentative D call TRBD1 (6 bases). The CDR3 extends over 16 amino acids. Per germline, CDR1 LNHNV and CDR2 YYDKDF (reference sequence). The ends were cut back, 3 bases at V and 6 bases at J, with 17 bases in the middle. The chain's CDR3 is CATSSHIGGRAGELFF. The CDR3 DNA reads as TGTGCCACCAGCAGCCATATAGGGGGTAGGGCCGGGGAGCTGTTTTTT. Filled out from reference TRBV15 and TRBJ2-2, the complete variable domain reads DAMVIQNPRYQVTQFGKPVTLSCSQTLNHNVMYWYQQKSSQAPKLLFHYYDKDFNNEADTPDNFQSRRPNTSFCFLDIRSPGLGDTAMYLCATSSHIGGRAGELFFGEGSRLTVL.

This rearrangement joins TRBV24-1 to TRBJ2-2; D gene uncertain. This CDR3 has 13 amino acids. V was pared by 4 bases and J by 9 bases, with 11 bases between. CDR1 is KGHDR and CDR2 is SFDVKD in the germline V gene. CDR3 protein: CATSENLHRELFF. DNA of the CDR3: TGTGCCACCAGTGAGAACTTACACCGGGAGCTGTTTTTT.

The rearrangement links TRBV5-1 to TRBJ2-2; 7 bases agree with TRBD2. The germline V gene encodes CDR1 SGHRS and CDR2 YFSETQ. The CDR3 contains 15 residues. After removal of 7 bases from V and 11 bases from J, the junction contained 17 bases not matched to a gene. CDR3 residues: CASRAGTIIDPELFF. The CDR3, as DNA: TGCGCCAGCCGGGCCGGGACTATCATTGATCCAGAGCTGTTTTTT.

The rearrangement joins TRBV24-1 to TRBJ2-3, with D uncertain. The CDR3 loop spans 14 amino acids. The germline V gene encodes CDR1 KGHDR and CDR2 SFDVKD. V lost 0 bases, J lost 11 bases, and 14 bases lay in between. The CDR3 DNA reads TGTGCCACCAGTGATTTGAGTCTGTTGACTGGGCAGTATTTT. It codes for CATSDLSLLTGQYF.

V usage is TRBV5-6 and J usage is TRBJ2-5; D may correspond to TRBD1 or TRBD2 (6 bases each). V was pared by 3 bases and J by 2 bases, with 14 bases between. Per the germline V gene, CDR1 is SGHDT and CDR2 is YYEEEE. The CDR3 is 15 residues long. The CDR3 loop reads CASSSLGGTQETQYF. The CDR3 nucleotides are TGTGCCAGCAGCTCCCTAGGGGGGACTCAAGAGACCCAGTACTTC.

Comments on this clone: The same CDR3 can be traced to other DNA sequences in this sample. The chain has TRBV5-1 and TRBJ2-7; no clear D gene. Germline V lookup: CDR1 SGHRS, CDR2 YFSETQ. This CDR3 has 11 residues. V lost 0 bases to trimming and J lost 6 bases, with 4 bases between them. CDR3 residues: CASSLGGEQYF. The CDR3 bases are TGCGCCAGCAGCTTGGGAGGCGAGCAGTACTTC.

This CDR3 is CASSPGDATDTQYF. In DNA, the CDR3 is TGCGCCAGCAGCCCCGGGGACGCCACAGATACGCAGTATTTT. This chain joins TRBV4-1 and TRBJ2-3; D is perhaps TRBD1 or TRBD2 (5 bases each). V was shortened by 4 bases and J by 2 bases, with 10 bases between the two germline ends. The CDR3 consists of 14 residues. The germline V gene encodes CDR1 MGHRA and CDR2 YSYEKL.

The gene calls are TRBV11-3 and TRBJ2-7, with D unresolved. Germline loops: CDR1 SGHNT, CDR2 YENEEA. The germline V and J ends were trimmed by 1 base and 9 bases, with 19 bases remaining between them. CDR3 size: 15 residues. CDR3 protein: CASSLVTGSLSRQYF. The CDR3 nucleotides read TGTGCCAGCAGCTTAGTTACCGGATCCTTATCGCGGCAGTACTTC. The full variable domain, its missing parts supplied by reference TRBV11-3 and TRBJ2-7, is EAGVVQSPRYKIIEKKQPVAFWCNPISGHNTLYWYLQNLGQGPELLIRYENEEAVDDSQLPKDRFSAERLKGVDSTLKIQPAELGDSAVYLCASSLVTGSLSRQYFGPGTRLTVT.

The chain links TRBV5-1 to TRBJ2-1, with D perhaps matching TRBD2 (6 bases). Per germline, CDR1 SGHRS and CDR2 YFSETQ. The germline V and J ends were trimmed by 3 bases and 4 bases, with 14 bases remaining between them. The CDR3 sequence is 15 residues long. DNA for the CDR3: TGCGCCAGCAGCTCGGGCGCTAGCGCATACAATGAGCAGTTCTTC. It translates to CASSSGASAYNEQFF. The whole variable domain, remainder taken from reference TRBV5-1 and TRBJ2-1, is KAGVTQTPRYLIKTRGQQVTLSCSPISGHRSVSWYQQTPGQGLQFLFEYFSETQRNKGNFPGRFSGRQFSNSRSEMNVSTLELGDSALYLCASSSGASAYNEQFFGPGTRLTVL.

This chain links TRBV5-1 with TRBJ2-3; D gene ambiguous. The V and J ends lost 5 bases and 0 bases respectively, with 4 bases between them. CDR3 length: 12 residues. The V gene's germline CDR1 is SGHRS and CDR2 YFSETQ. The CDR3 DNA follows: TGCGCCAGCAGGGGGAGCACAGATACGCAGTATTTT. Translated: CASRGSTDTQYF.

This rearrangement joins TRBV9 to TRBJ1-2; maybe TRBD1 (5 bases). This CDR3 spans 14 amino acids. Trimming pared 6 bases from V and 6 bases from J, leaving 18 bases between. The germline V gene has CDR1 SGDLS and CDR2 YYNGEE. CDR3 coding DNA: TGTGCCAGCACTAACCCCCTGGGGGGGGATGGCTACACCTTC. Its translation is CASTNPLGGDGYTF.